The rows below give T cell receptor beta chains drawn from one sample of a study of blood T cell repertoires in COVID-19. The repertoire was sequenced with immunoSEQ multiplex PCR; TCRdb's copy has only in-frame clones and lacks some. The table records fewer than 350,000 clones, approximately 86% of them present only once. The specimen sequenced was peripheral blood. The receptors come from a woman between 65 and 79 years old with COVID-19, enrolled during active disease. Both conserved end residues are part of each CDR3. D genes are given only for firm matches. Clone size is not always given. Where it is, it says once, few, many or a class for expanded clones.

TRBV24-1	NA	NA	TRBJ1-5	TGTGCCACCAGTGATGTGGGACTTAGCAATCAGCCCCAGCATTTT	CATSDVGLSNQPQHF
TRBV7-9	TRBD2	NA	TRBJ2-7	TGTGCCAGCAGCTTAGCGGGGACTAGCGCCGAGCAGTACTTC	CASSLAGTSAEQYF
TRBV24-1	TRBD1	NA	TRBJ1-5	TGTGCCACCAGTGATTCGAGACAGGGGCGACAGCCCCAGCATTTT	CATSDSRQGRQPQHF
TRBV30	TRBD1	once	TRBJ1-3	TGTGCCTGGAGTGAATTACAGGGGGGATTTGGAAACACCATATATTTT	CAWSELQGGFGNTIYF
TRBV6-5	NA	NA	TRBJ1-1	TGTGCCAGCAGTTACTCGAGACTCATGAACACTGAAGCTTTCTTT	CASSYSRLMNTEAFF
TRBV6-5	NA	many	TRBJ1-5	TGTGCCAGCAGTACCCGTGGAGGGACGGGTCAGCCCCAGCATTTT	CASSTRGGTGQPQHF
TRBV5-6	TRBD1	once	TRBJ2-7	TGTGCCAGCAGCTCAACAGGGGACCACTACGAGCAGTACTTC	CASSSTGDHYEQYF
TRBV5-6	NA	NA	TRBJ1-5	TGTGCCACTAGACCTTACCTTCCGGGACTGAGAAATCAGCCCCAGCATTTT	CATRPYLPGLRNQPQHF
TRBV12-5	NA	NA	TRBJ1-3	TGTGCTAGTGGACGAGGCTCTGGAAACACCATATATTTT	CASGRGSGNTIYF
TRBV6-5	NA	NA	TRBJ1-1	TGTGCCAGCAGCCCCGGGAGGGTTGGTGAAGCTTTCTTT	CASSPGRVGEAFF
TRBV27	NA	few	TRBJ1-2	TGTGCCAGCAGTTTATCGATGGAGAGGGGAGGCGACTATGGCTACACCTTC	CASSLSMERGGDYGYTF
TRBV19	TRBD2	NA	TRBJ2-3	TGTGCCAGTAGTATCACCTCACAAGCGGGGGAGATCACAGATACGCAGTATTTT	CASSITSQAGEITDTQYF
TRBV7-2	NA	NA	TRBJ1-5	TGTGCCAGCAGCTTAGAAAAGGGGGTAGGGAATCAGCCCCAGCATTTT	CASSLEKGVGNQPQHF
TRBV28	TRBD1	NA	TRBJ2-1	TGTGCCAGCAGTCTCAACACAGGGGTAGGCGAATACAATGAGCAGTTCTTC	CASSLNTGVGEYNEQFF
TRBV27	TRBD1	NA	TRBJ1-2	TGTGCCAGCAAGATCCCCGGGACAGGGTATGGCTACACCTTC	CASKIPGTGYGYTF
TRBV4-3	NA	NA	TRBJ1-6	TGCGCCAGCAGCCAGAGGGACTCAAGCTCCTATAATTCACCCCTCCACTTT	CASSQRDSSSYNSPLHF
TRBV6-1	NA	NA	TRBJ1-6	TGTGCCAGCAGTGAGGGGGGTACACCCCTCCACTTT	CASSEGGTPLHF
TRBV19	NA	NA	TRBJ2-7	TGTGCCAGTAGTCCTCTCGCCCGACAGTACGAGCAGTACTTC	CASSPLARQYEQYF
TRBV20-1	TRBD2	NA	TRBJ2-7	TGCAGTGCTAGTGATCGACTAGCGGGCGTCTCCTACGAGCAGTACTTC	CSASDRLAGVSYEQYF
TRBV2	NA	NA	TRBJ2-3	TGTGCCAGCACGCGTCATACGGATACGCAGTATTTT	CASTRHTDTQYF
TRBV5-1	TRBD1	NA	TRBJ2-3	TGCGCCAGCAGCCTCTCGGGCAGGGACAGCGATACGCAGTATTTT	CASSLSGRDSDTQYF
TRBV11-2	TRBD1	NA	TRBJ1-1	TGTGCCAGCAGCTCGTACAGGGGTATGCCTGAAGCTTTCTTT	CASSSYRGMPEAFF
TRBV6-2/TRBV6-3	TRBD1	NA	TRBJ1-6	TGTGCCAGCAGTGCCCTTGGGACAGGGAATTCACCCCTCCACTTT	CASSALGTGNSPLHF
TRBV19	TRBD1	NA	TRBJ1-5	TGTGCCAGTTGGGACAGGGCTAGCAATCAGCCCCAGCATTTT	CASWDRASNQPQHF
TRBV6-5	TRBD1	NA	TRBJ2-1	TGTGCCAGCAGTAGAGGGGGCCAGGGTGAGCAGTTCTTC	CASSRGGQGEQFF
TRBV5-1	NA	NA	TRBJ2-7	TGCGCCAGCAGCTTGGAGCCGGGCTACGAGCAGTACTTC	CASSLEPGYEQYF
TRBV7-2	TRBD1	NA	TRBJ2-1	TGTGCCAGCAGCTTTTTTGGGACAGGGGCCTACAATGAGCAGTTCTTC	CASSFFGTGAYNEQFF
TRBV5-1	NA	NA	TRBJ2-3	TGCGCCAGCAGCTTGTTCGGGAAGAGCGCAGATACGCAGTATTTT	CASSLFGKSADTQYF
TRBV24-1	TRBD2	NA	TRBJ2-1	TGTGCCACCAGTGACCTGAGGACTAGCGGGGGCTACAATGAGCAGTTCTTC	CATSDLRTSGGYNEQFF
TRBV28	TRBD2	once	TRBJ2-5	TGTGCCAGCAGTTTATCGCTAGCGGGGAGTCAAGAGACCCAGTACTTC	CASSLSLAGSQETQYF
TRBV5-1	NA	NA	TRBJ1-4	TGCGCCAGCAGCAGGGGAACAGGGCAAGTCGAAAAACTGTTTTTT	CASSRGTGQVEKLFF
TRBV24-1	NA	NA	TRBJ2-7	TGTGCCACCAGTTCGAACAGGGCCGGGGAGCAGTACTTC	CATSSNRAGEQYF
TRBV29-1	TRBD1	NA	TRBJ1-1	TGCAGCGTTGAAGATGGGGACAGGGCAATACCCGAAGCTTTCTTT	CSVEDGDRAIPEAFF
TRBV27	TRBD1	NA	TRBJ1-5	TGTGCCAGCAGTCTCGGACAGGGTGGACAGCCCCAGCATTTT	CASSLGQGGQPQHF
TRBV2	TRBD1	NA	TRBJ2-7	TGTGCCAGCAGAGGACAGGGGGTTTCCTACGAGCAGTACTTC	CASRGQGVSYEQYF
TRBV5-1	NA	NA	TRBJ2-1	TGCGCCAGCAGCGGGGACTTTTCCTACAATGAGCAGTTCTTC	CASSGDFSYNEQFF
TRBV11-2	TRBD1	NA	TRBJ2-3	TGTGCCAGCAGCGTCATCCGGGACAGGGCCACAGATACGCAGTATTTT	CASSVIRDRATDTQYF
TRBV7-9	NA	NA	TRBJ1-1	TGTGCCAGCAGCTTAATAGAGTATTCTGAAGCTTTCTTT	CASSLIEYSEAFF
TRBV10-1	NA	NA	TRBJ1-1	TGCGCCAGCAGTGAGTCGACTGGGAACACTGAAGCTTTCTTT	CASSESTGNTEAFF
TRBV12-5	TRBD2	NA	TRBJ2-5	TGTGCTAGTGGTCCCGGGACTACACAAGAGACCCAGTACTTC	CASGPGTTQETQYF
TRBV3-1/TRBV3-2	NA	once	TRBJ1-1	TGTGCCAGCAGCCAAGCTTGGAGCATGAACACTGAAGCTTTCTTT	CASSQAWSMNTEAFF
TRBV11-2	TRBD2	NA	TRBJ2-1	TGTGCCAGCAGCTTACGGACTAGCGGGGGCCAGCACAATGAGCAGTTCTTC	CASSLRTSGGQHNEQFF
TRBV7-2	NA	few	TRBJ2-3	TGTGCCAGCAGCTTAGAACACACAGATACGCAGTATTTT	CASSLEHTDTQYF
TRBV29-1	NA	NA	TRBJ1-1	TGCAGCGCTTCGCCCAGGGAAGACACTGAAGCTTTCTTT	CSASPREDTEAFF
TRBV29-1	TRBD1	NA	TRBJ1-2	TGCAGCGTTGAACCACAGGGGGCAGATGGCTACACCTTC	CSVEPQGADGYTF
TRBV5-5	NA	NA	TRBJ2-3	TGTGCCAGCGTCTCATACGGTAGCACAGATACGCAGTATTTT	CASVSYGSTDTQYF
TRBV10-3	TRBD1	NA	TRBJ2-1	TGTGCCATCAGTGAGAAGGGGGCGATCGTTAATGAGCAGTTCTTC	CAISEKGAIVNEQFF
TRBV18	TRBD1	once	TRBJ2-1	TGTGCCAGCTCACAAACACAGGGGGCGAATGAGCAGTTCTTC	CASSQTQGANEQFF
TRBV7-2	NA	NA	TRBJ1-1	TGTGCCAGCACCTTCGACCGACAGGCCTACCAAGCTTTCTTT	CASTFDRQAYQAFF
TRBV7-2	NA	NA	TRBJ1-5	TGTGCCAGCAGCTTAGTGGGAGATCAGCCCCAGCATTTT	CASSLVGDQPQHF
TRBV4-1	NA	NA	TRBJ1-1	TGCGCCAGCAGCCAAGTGGGGCAGCCGGCCGCCTGGGCTTTCTTT	CASSQVGQPAAWAFF
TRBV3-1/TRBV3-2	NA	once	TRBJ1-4	TGTGCCAGCAGCCCTCCGGAGGAGGCTGAAAAACTGTTTTTT	CASSPPEEAEKLFF